This T cell receptor (beta chain) was sequenced in a study of cytomegalovirus exposure and HLA in healthy donors. In its sample, this clone was seen once. Antigen: not known. The donors were part of the approximately 120-subject validation cohort, which stood apart from the roughly 730-subject first cohort. Assay used: immunoSEQ multiplex PCR; TCRdb lists only in-frame clones, some missing. The sample records under 400,000 clones, 80% to 90% being singletons. The CDR3 spans 18 residues. The study's findings and limits: Reported results showed that the classifier diagnosed cytomegalovirus status with high specificity and sensitivity.

The clonotype originates from a woman aged 18-29 years in good health and CMV-seronegative. Material for sequencing was PBMCs. This sequence joins TRBV12-2 and TRBJ2-7; the table's D call, TRBD1, was not checked against the DNA. TRBV12-2 is recorded as a pseudogene. CDR3 DNA sequence: TGTGCAAGTCGCTTAGGATTGAGGGGGGACAGAAGCTCCTACGAGCAGTACTTC. This sequence encodes CASRLGLRGDRSSYEQYF.